Each of the 9 T cell receptor beta chains below was sequenced from the same sample in a study of T cell changes during pregnancy in multiple sclerosis. Clones were read by immunoSEQ multiplex PCR, and TCRdb kept only the in-frame ones, dropping some. The data hold 40,000 to 55,000 clones, with around 93% observed a single time. Sequences were derived from CD8+ T cells from peripheral blood mononuclear cells, sampled in the second trimester of pregnancy. These receptor sequences come from a female donor with multiple sclerosis, enrolled in a pregnancy study.

The chain joins TRBV19 to TRBJ2-1, with a possible D match to TRBD2 (5 bases). CDR1 is LNHDA and CDR2 is SQIVND in the germline V gene (reference sequence). V shed 7 bases and J shed 0 bases, with 10 bases lying between them. The CDR3 consists of 14 residues. CDR3 amino acids: CASNSGGSYNEQFF. The DNA for the CDR3 is TGTGCCAGTAACAGCGGAGGCTCCTACAATGAGCAGTTCTTC.

The chain uses TRBV7-9 and TRBJ2-5, with a possible D match to TRBD2 (5 bases). The CDR3 length is 12 residues. The V end lost 8 bases, the J end lost 1 base, and 8 bases lay between the germline ends. Germline values: CDR1 SEHNR, CDR2 FQNEAQ (reference sequence). The CDR3 DNA is TGTGCCAGCTCTAGCAGCCAAGAGACCCAGTACTTC. Translation gives CASSSSQETQYF.

The chain recombines TRBV19 with TRBJ1-2; 7 nucleotides agree with TRBD1. CDR3 length: 15 amino acids. Losses at the gene ends were 4 bases for V and 4 bases for J; bases not matched to a gene: 9. Per the germline V gene, CDR1 is LNHDA and CDR2 is SQIVND (reference sequence). Here the CDR3 DNA reads TGTGCCAGTAGTACGGACAGGCGGTGGGGCTATGGCTACACCTTC. Its translation: CASSTDRRWGYGYTF. Based on the CDR3 plus reference TRBV19 and TRBJ1-2, the full variable domain is DGGITQSPKYLFRKEGQNVTLSCEQNLNHDAMYWYRQDPGQGLRLIYYSQIVNDFQKGDIAEGYSVSREKKESFPLTVTSAQKNPTAFYLCASSTDRRWGYGYTFGSGTRLTVV.

This chain uses TRBV7-9 with TRBJ2-3, with 10 positions matching TRBD2. The CDR3 runs 15 residues. With V trimmed by 5 bases and J by 4 bases, 6 bases remained unmatched. The germline CDR1 and CDR2 sequences are SEHNR and FQNEAQ (reference sequence). In nucleotides, the CDR3 is TGTGCCAGCAGCCCCCTAGCGGGGGACTCAGATACGCAGTATTTT. Protein: CASSPLAGDSDTQYF.

This clone was detected only a few times. The genes are TRBV4-2 and TRBJ1-1; tentatively, D is TRBD1 (5 bases). V shed 0 bases and J shed 2 bases, with 13 bases lying between them. CDR1 is LGHNA and CDR2 is YNFKEQ in the germline V gene. The CDR3 is made up of 16 amino acids. The CDR3 nucleotides are TGTGCCAGCAGCCAAGAATGGGACTACGCAAACACTGAAGCTTTCTTT. Residues: CASSQEWDYANTEAFF.

V is TRBV30 and J is TRBJ1-2; possible D gene TRBD1, 5 bases. Looked up from germline, CDR1 is GTSNPN and CDR2 is SVGIG (reference sequence). This CDR3 is 14 amino acids long. V was cut by 4 bases and J by 6 bases, with 18 bases left in between. In DNA, the CDR3 is TGTGCCTGGACCCCATTTGGGGGGATTGATGGCTACACCTTC. It specifies CAWTPFGGIDGYTF.

This chain uses TRBV19 with TRBJ1-5; possibly TRBD1 for D (6 bases). CDR1 and CDR2 (germline): LNHDA, SQIVND (reference sequence). The CDR3 is 19 residues long. V dropped 0 bases and J dropped 0 bases, with 18 bases sitting between them. CDR3 sequence: CASSIEGAYGEYSNQPQHF. The CDR3 DNA sequence: TGTGCCAGTAGTATAGAGGGGGCGTATGGGGAATATAGCAATCAGCCCCAGCATTTT.

The chain carries TRBV27 and TRBJ1-2; TRBD1 is a possible D gene (6 bases). The V gene's germline CDR1 is MNHEY and CDR2 SMNVEV (reference sequence). The CDR3 contains 15 residues. Trimming left V 5 bases short and J 8 bases short, with 21 bases between. CDR3 bases: TGTGCCAGCAGTCTCTACTTGGGACAAGTTGGGGGCTACACCTTC. As protein: CASSLYLGQVGGYTF.

The chain links TRBV27 to TRBJ1-1; D gene unclear. V was pared by 4 bases and J by 6 bases, with 12 bases between. The CDR3 extends over 13 amino acids. Germline loops: CDR1 MNHEY, CDR2 SMNVEV (reference sequence). CDR3 loop: CASSSPAGPEAFF. The CDR3 nucleotides read TGTGCCAGCAGTTCCCCGGCGGGCCCTGAAGCTTTCTTT.